Each of the 24 T cell receptor beta chains below was sequenced from the same sample in a study of blood T cell repertoires in COVID-19. The protocol was immunoSEQ multiplex PCR, while the TCRdb copy is restricted to in-frame clones and leaves out a portion. The data contain fewer than 100,000 clones, 87% of them singletons. The sequenced sample consisted of peripheral blood. The receptors stem from a man in his 70s with acute or convalescent COVID-19.

This rearrangement joins TRBV7-7 to TRBJ2-5; a weak D match, TRBD1 (5 bases). The germline V gene has CDR1 SSHAT and CDR2 FNYEAQ (reference sequence). The CDR3 has 15 residues. The germline V and J ends were trimmed by 1 base and 5 bases, with 14 bases remaining between them. The CDR3 region has the DNA TGTGCCAGCAGCTTAGTTGGGGCGGCCGGGGAGACCCAGTACTTC. Its translation is CASSLVGAAGETQYF.

The CDR3 loop reads CASSADRGKTDTQYF. For the CDR3, the DNA is TGTGCCAGCAGCGCCGACAGGGGGAAGACAGATACGCAGTATTTT. This chain joins TRBV11-2 and TRBJ2-3; 9 positions agree with TRBD1. The CDR3 runs to 15 residues. In germline, CDR1 is SGHAT, CDR2 FQNNGV. J was trimmed by 3 bases and V by 5 bases; bases with no gene match: 6.

The rearrangement links TRBV5-6 to TRBJ2-1; the match to TRBD2 covers 9 bases. This CDR3 has 14 residues. In germline, CDR1 is SGHDT, CDR2 YYEEEE. J was trimmed by 7 bases and V by 1 base; bases with no gene match: 3. CDR3 bases: TGTGCCAGCAGCTTGCCTAGCGGGAAGAATGAGCAGTTCTTC. Translation: CASSLPSGKNEQFF.

The chain carries TRBV2 and TRBJ2-1, with D possibly TRBD1 on 6 matching bases. Germline loops: CDR1 SNHLY, CDR2 FYNNEI. This CDR3 has 13 residues. The ends were cut back, 5 bases at V and 7 bases at J, with 12 bases in the middle. The CDR3 here is CASSTNQGNEQFF. The CDR3, as DNA: TGTGCCAGCAGTACAAACCAGGGGAATGAGCAGTTCTTC.

This chain connects TRBV3-1 (or the pseudogene TRBV3-2) to TRBJ1-2; D ambiguous. V was pared by 3 bases and J by 6 bases, with 14 bases between. The CDR3 is 14 residues long. The germline gives CDR1 LGHDT, CDR2 YNNKEL (reference sequence). The CDR3 protein is CASSHGPSGNGYTF. The CDR3 bases are TGTGCCAGCAGCCACGGACCCAGCGGAAATGGCTACACCTTC.

This clone was counted once. This chain joins TRBV19 and TRBJ1-5; D remains unclear. The germline V gene encodes CDR1 LNHDA and CDR2 SQIVND (reference sequence). Trimming pared 2 bases from V and 5 bases from J, leaving 10 bases between. This CDR3 spans 14 amino acids. CDR3 in amino acids: CASSITQLDQPQHF. The CDR3 coding sequence is TGTGCCAGTAGTATAACCCAGCTAGATCAGCCCCAGCATTTT. Combining the CDR3 with reference TRBV19 and TRBJ1-5 gives the whole variable domain DGGITQSPKYLFRKEGQNVTLSCEQNLNHDAMYWYRQDPGQGLRLIYYSQIVNDFQKGDIAEGYSVSREKKESFPLTVTSAQKNPTAFYLCASSITQLDQPQHFGDGTRLSIL.

The rearrangement links TRBV7-9 to TRBJ2-7, with D possibly being TRBD1 (6 bases). This CDR3 spans 17 amino acids. The germline CDR1 and CDR2 sequences are SEHNR and FQNEAQ (reference sequence). V was cut by 5 bases and J by 3 bases, with 23 bases left in between. The DNA for the CDR3 is TGTGCCAGCAGCGACCGATCACAGGGCCGTTCATTCTACGAGCAGTACTTC. Its protein is CASSDRSQGRSFYEQYF.

The chain carries TRBV6-5 and TRBJ2-1, with 9 bases that match TRBD1. With 6 bases clipped from V and 4 bases from J, the junction kept 7 bases outside the gene matches. CDR1 is MNHEY, CDR2 SVGAGI, per germline. The CDR3 is made up of 15 amino acids. CDR3 bases: TGTGCCAGCAGCTCTACAGGGGGCGCTTACAATGAGCAGTTCTTC. Amino acids: CASSSTGGAYNEQFF.

This chain links TRBV5-1 with TRBJ1-2, with D uncertain. V lost 4 bases to trimming and J lost 6 bases, with 16 bases between them. This CDR3 contains 14 residues. Per the germline V gene, CDR1 is SGHRS and CDR2 is YFSETQ. The CDR3 DNA sequence: TGCGCCAGCAGCCCCCTACGAATATCCGATGGCTACACCTTC. Its translation is CASSPLRISDGYTF.

The chain recombines TRBV6-1 with TRBJ1-1; D gene ambiguous. The V end was cut by 3 bases, the J end by 1 base, with 6 bases between. There are 13 residues in the CDR3. Germline V gives CDR1 MNHNS, CDR2 SASEGT. CDR3 sequence: CASSETWNTEAFF. For the CDR3, the DNA is TGTGCCAGCAGTGAGACTTGGAACACTGAAGCTTTCTTT.

The chain is built from TRBV6-5 and TRBJ2-4; D perhaps matches TRBD1 (5 bases). Germline V gene lookup returns CDR1 MNHEY and CDR2 SVGAGI. The CDR3 sequence is 14 residues long. The V and J ends lost 8 bases and 7 bases respectively, with 18 bases between them. In DNA, the CDR3 is TGTGCCAGCGGGCCAGGGCCGGCCGGGAACATTCAGTACTTC. Translated, it gives CASGPGPAGNIQYF.

This chain links TRBV12-3 or TRBV12-4 with TRBJ2-7; possible D gene TRBD2, 5 bases. The CDR3 runs to 13 residues. V was pared by 3 bases and J by 0 bases, with 6 bases between. CDR3 loop: CASSLGSSYEQYV. CDR3 nucleotides: TGTGCCAGCAGTTTGGGGAGCTCCTACGAGCAGTACGTC.

This chain links TRBV3-1 (or the pseudogene TRBV3-2) with TRBJ1-1; D gene uncertain. Trimming shortened V by 7 bases and J by 7 bases, and 10 bases separated the two germline ends. This CDR3 has 11 residues. Per germline, CDR1 LGHDT and CDR2 YNNKEL (reference sequence). The CDR3 sequence: CASTRESEAFF. CDR3 DNA: TGTGCCAGCACCCGGGAGAGTGAAGCTTTCTTT.

V usage is TRBV2 and J usage is TRBJ2-2; tentatively, D is TRBD2 (5 bases). V was pared by 6 bases and J by 4 bases, with 9 bases between. The CDR3 spans 13 residues. Germline CDR1 is SNHLY and CDR2 is FYNNEI. CDR3 DNA: TGTGCCAGCAGGAGGGATGGCACCGGGGAGCTGTTTTTT. Translating gives CASRRDGTGELFF.

This chain joins TRBV28 and TRBJ1-5, with D possibly being TRBD1 (5 bases). This CDR3 region has 12 residues. Per the germline V gene, CDR1 is MDHEN and CDR2 is SYDVKM. Trimming shortened V by 7 bases and J by 1 base, and 5 bases separated the two germline ends. The CDR3 protein is CASKGSNQPQHF. The DNA of the CDR3 is TGTGCCAGCAAGGGGAGCAATCAGCCCCAGCATTTT.

This sequence joins TRBV7-9 and TRBJ1-2; D is possibly TRBD1 (5 bases). CDR1 and CDR2 (germline): SEHNR, FQNEAQ (reference sequence). The CDR3 length is 13 residues. V was cut by 5 bases and J by 3 bases, with 10 bases left in between. In nucleotides, the CDR3 is TGTGCCAGCAGCGACGACAGATACTATGGCTACACCTTC. Translation gives CASSDDRYYGYTF.

The rearrangement uses TRBV4-2 and TRBJ2-7; D may be TRBD1 (5 bases). The CDR3 runs 16 residues. CDR1 and CDR2 (germline): LGHNA, YNFKEQ. Trimming took off 0 bases at V and 0 bases at J, with 12 bases between the two ends. The CDR3 spells CASSQEGALSSYEQYF. CDR3 nucleotide sequence: TGTGCCAGCAGCCAAGAAGGGGCACTGAGCTCCTACGAGCAGTACTTC.

The V call is TRBV5-8, the J call TRBJ1-2; no reliable D call. V was trimmed by 2 bases and J by 7 bases, leaving 12 bases between them. The CDR3 runs to 13 residues. Germline V gives CDR1 SGHTS, CDR2 YDEGEE. The CDR3 reads CASSFGDSRGYTF. The CDR3 nucleotides read TGTGCCAGCAGCTTCGGGGATTCGCGTGGCTACACCTTC.

The V call is TRBV28, the J call TRBJ1-2; D might be TRBD1 (5 bases). The CDR3 covers 14 residues. Germline V gene lookup returns CDR1 MDHEN and CDR2 SYDVKM. Trimming took 3 bases from V and 4 from J, leaving 12 bases between them. The CDR3 coding sequence is TGTGCCAGCAGTTTGGGGGGGATTGTCTATGGCTACACCTTC. This encodes CASSLGGIVYGYTF.

The chain carries TRBV5-6 and TRBJ1-2, with TRBD1 identical over 7 bases. Germline V lookup: CDR1 SGHDT, CDR2 YYEEEE. The CDR3 consists of 14 residues. Trimming removed 1 base from V and 7 bases from J; junction bases left unmatched: 7. CDR3 in amino acids: CASSLKGARGGYTF. The CDR3 DNA is TGTGCCAGCAGCTTGAAGGGGGCGAGGGGTGGCTACACCTTC.

The V and J genes are TRBV15 and TRBJ1-1; 7 nucleotides line up with TRBD1. The CDR3 spans 14 residues. After removal of 6 bases from V and 0 bases from J, the junction contained 4 bases not matched to a gene. Germline assignment: CDR1 LNHNV and CDR2 YYDKDF (reference sequence). CDR3 loop: CATSTGAMNTEAFF. The DNA for the CDR3 is TGTGCCACCAGTACAGGGGCGATGAACACTGAAGCTTTCTTT.

The rearrangement joins TRBV18 to TRBJ1-2, with TRBD1 identical over 9 bases. There are 13 residues in the CDR3. V shed 3 bases and J 7 bases; nucleotides not matched to a gene: 3. The V gene's germline CDR1 is KGHSH and CDR2 LQKENI. CDR3 in DNA: TGTGCCAGCTCACCGGACAGGGGTTCTGGCTACACCTTC. Its protein product is CASSPDRGSGYTF.

The rearrangement links TRBV6-5 to TRBJ1-2, with 10 bases matching TRBD1. The V gene's germline CDR1 is MNHEY and CDR2 SVGAGI. The CDR3 is 14 amino acids. V gave up 6 bases and J gave up 6 bases; unmatched junction bases: 7. The CDR3 DNA follows: TGTGCCAGCAGGCCAGACAGGGGGCGAAATGGCTACACCTTC. Translating gives CASRPDRGRNGYTF.

The J gene is TRBJ2-7, the V gene TRBV19, with a tentative D call TRBD1 (6 bases). This CDR3 contains 15 residues. Germline CDR1 and CDR2: LNHDA and SQIVND (reference sequence). V shed 2 bases and J shed 1 base, with 12 bases lying between them. CDR3 DNA sequence: TGTGCCAGTAGTATAAGACCCCAGGGGTCCTACGAGCAGTACTTC. Its translation: CASSIRPQGSYEQYF. The variable domain in full, completed from reference TRBV19 and TRBJ2-7, reads DGGITQSPKYLFRKEGQNVTLSCEQNLNHDAMYWYRQDPGQGLRLIYYSQIVNDFQKGDIAEGYSVSREKKESFPLTVTSAQKNPTAFYLCASSIRPQGSYEQYFGPGTRLTVT.